These 7 T cell receptor beta chains came from one sample sequenced in a study of immune cell composition in non-small cell lung cancer. Here immunoSEQ multiplex PCR was the method, and the copy in TCRdb shows in-frame clones only, minus some. The sample has thousands of clones; around 67% are singletons. Normal lung was taken at the farthest possible site, at least 3 cm from tumour. Sequenced input: non-adjacent lung tissue. The receptor set was obtained from a human donor with non-small cell lung cancer.

The chain links TRBV4-2 to TRBJ1-3; maybe TRBD1 (6 bases). V was cut by 0 bases and J by 0 bases, with 15 bases left in between. The germline CDR1 and CDR2 sequences are LGHNA and YNFKEQ. The CDR3 runs to 18 residues. The CDR3 region has the DNA TGTGCCAGCAGCCAAGATCTCAGGGGAGATCTCTCTGGAAACACCATATATTTT. As protein: CASSQDLRGDLSGNTIYF.

CDR3 protein: CASSQDGTSGAEQFF. Here the CDR3 DNA reads TGCGCCAGCAGCCAAGATGGAACGTCGGGAGCTGAGCAGTTCTTC. This chain uses TRBV4-3 with TRBJ2-1; weak D call: TRBD2 (6 bases). From germline, CDR1 is LGHNA and CDR2 YSLEER. The CDR3 consists of 15 residues. Trimming removed 0 bases at V and 9 bases at J, with 15 bases between.

This clone was counted a single time. The chain couples TRBV7-8 to TRBJ2-1; 8 nucleotides agree with TRBD2. Germline values: CDR1 SGHVS, CDR2 FQNEAQ. V lost 2 bases, J lost 9 bases, and 9 bases stayed unmatched. The CDR3 spans 15 residues. In DNA form, the CDR3 reads TGTGCCAGCAGCTTAAGGTTGGGGGCGGGAGGTGAGCAGTTCTTC. This sequence encodes CASSLRLGAGGEQFF. Looking up the rest from reference TRBV7-8 and TRBJ2-1 gives the full variable domain: GAGVSQSPRYKVAKRGQDVALRCDPISGHVSLFWYQQALGQGPEFLTYFQNEAQLDKSGLPSDRFFAERPEGSVSTLKIQRTQQEDSAVYLCASSLRLGAGGEQFFGPGTRLTVL.

The CDR3 nucleotides read TGTGCCAGTAGTACGACAGGGGGCTTTAACAATCAGCCCCAGCATTTT. Translation gives CASSTTGGFNNQPQHF. The genes are TRBV19 and TRBJ1-5; the match to TRBD1 covers 10 bases. The CDR3 spans 16 residues. Trimming cost V 4 bases and J 3 bases; bases outside gene matches: 6. CDR1 is LNHDA, CDR2 SQIVND, per germline (reference sequence).

This clone came up once. The chain links TRBV6-5 to TRBJ2-7; the match to TRBD1 covers 7 bases. The length of the CDR3 is 15 residues. Trimming took 2 bases from V and 4 from J; bases not matched to a gene: 8. Germline CDR1 MNHEY, CDR2 SVGAGI. The CDR3 here is CASSYDRALGYEQYF. CDR3 nucleotides: TGTGCCAGCAGTTACGACAGGGCTTTGGGTTACGAGCAGTACTTC.

The chain joins TRBV28 to TRBJ1-1, with D hard to call. The CDR3 sequence is 13 residues long. Germline-derived CDR1 and CDR2 are MDHEN and SYDVKM. V lost 3 bases and J 7 bases, leaving 12 bases between the germline ends. The CDR3 DNA follows: TGTGCCAGCAGTTTTTTCGCTGGCATTGAAGCTTTCTTT. The encoded protein is CASSFFAGIEAFF.

V gene TRBV5-1 combines with J gene TRBJ1-1, with a possible D match to TRBD1 (6 bases). Germline-derived CDR1 and CDR2 are SGHRS and YFSETQ. V was shortened by 3 bases and J by 5 bases, with 20 bases between the two germline ends. The CDR3 loop spans 16 amino acids. CDR3 nucleotides: TGCGCCAGCAGCTGGACCACAGGGTCTGGTCGGACTGAAGCTTTCTTT. Translating it yields CASSWTTGSGRTEAFF.